The next 32 T cell receptor beta chains were all read from a single sample in a study of CD8 T cells in ankylosing spondylitis. TCRdb used MiXCR to reprocess the 5' RACE reads, holding one entry per CDR3 protein. The table shows 100,000 or so distinct CDR3 sequences, with around 24% occurring only once. Sequencing input: synovial fluid, either unsorted or a sorted T cell fraction (not recorded which). Receptor source: a male donor with ankylosing spondylitis.

The rearrangement uses TRBV20-1 and TRBJ2-1; TRBD2 agrees at 10 bases. From germline, CDR1 is DFQATT and CDR2 SNEGSKA (reference sequence). V lost 2 bases to trimming and J lost 4 bases; unmatched junction nucleotides: 5. The CDR3 has 15 residues. CDR3 sequence reads: CSARPGTSEYNEQFF. In DNA, the CDR3 is TGCAGTGCTAGACCCGGGACTAGCGAGTACAATGAGCAGTTCTTC.

Sample share makes this clonotype medium-sized (0.01 to 0.1%). The gene calls are TRBV10-3 and TRBJ2-7; D is perhaps TRBD1 (5 bases). The CDR3 is 12 residues long. CDR1 is ENHRY, CDR2 SYGVKD, per germline. V lost 6 bases and J 9 bases, leaving 15 bases between the germline ends. CDR3 loop: CAIRPDLGPQYF. CDR3 sequence (DNA): TGTGCCATCAGACCCGACCTGGGGCCGCAGTACTTC.

This clonotype was detected only a few times. The V call is TRBV7-2, the J call TRBJ2-5, with D perhaps given as TRBD1 or TRBD2 (5 bases each). The CDR3 is 14 amino acids. Germline V gene lookup returns CDR1 SGHTA and CDR2 FQGNSA. Trimming left V 3 bases short and J 3 bases short, with 11 bases between. The CDR3 region is CASSFPGTEETQYF. CDR3 bases: TGTGCCAGCAGCTTCCCCGGGACGGAAGAGACCCAGTACTTC.

The chain employs TRBV6-1 and TRBJ1-2; D perhaps matches TRBD1 (5 bases). CDR3 length: 15 amino acids. Germline-derived CDR1 and CDR2 are MNHNS and SASEGT. The V and J ends lost 0 bases and 5 bases respectively, with 13 bases between them. The CDR3 bases are TGTGCCAGCAGTGAAGCTCCGGGACTGTCGTATGGCTACACCTTC. The encoded protein is CASSEAPGLSYGYTF.

This chain connects TRBV21-1 to TRBJ2-5; the D call of TRBD2 is as the table states it, not checked on the DNA. TRBV21-1 counts as a pseudogene. This CDR3 is 20 amino acids long. The CDR3 sequence: CASSTFVYASGRPNQETQYF. CDR3 bases: TGTGCCAGCAGCACTTTTGTGTATGCTAGCGGGAGGCCTAACCAAGAGACCCAGTACTTC.

The rearrangement uses TRBV11-3 and TRBJ2-2, with 8 bases fitting TRBD2. Germline loops: CDR1 SGHNT, CDR2 YENEEA. V gave up 2 bases and J gave up 14 bases; unmatched junction bases: 7. CDR3 length equals 13 residues. CDR3 region: CASSLSGGELLFF. The CDR3 DNA follows: TGTGCCAGCAGCTTAAGCGGGGGAGAATTACTGTTTTTT.

This clonotype was detected a few times. The chain has TRBV11-2 and TRBJ1-1, with a tentative D call TRBD1 (5 bases). The germline V gene encodes CDR1 SGHAT and CDR2 FQNNGV. CDR3 size: 14 residues. V was cut by 5 bases and J by 10 bases, with 20 bases left in between. The DNA for the CDR3 is TGTGCCAGCAGCCTCCGTCCCGGGACGGGACGAGCTTTCTTT. This codes for CASSLRPGTGRAFF. Using reference TRBV11-2 and TRBJ1-1 for the parts outside the CDR3, the full variable domain is EAGVAQSPRYKIIEKRQSVAFWCNPISGHATLYWYQQILGQGPKLLIQFQNNGVVDDSQLPKDRFSAERLKGVDSTLKIQPAKLEDSAVYLCASSLRPGTGRAFFGQGTRLTVV.

A few counts support this clonotype. V is TRBV2 and J is TRBJ1-2; D gene uncertain. The CDR3 extends over 12 amino acids. Trimming took off 7 bases at V and 2 bases at J, with 8 bases between the two ends. Germline CDR1 and CDR2: SNHLY and FYNNEI. CDR3 loop: CASKTVNYGYTF. CDR3 sequence (DNA): TGTGCCAGCAAAACGGTGAACTATGGCTACACCTTC.

This clonotype was counted only a few times. V gene TRBV12-3 or TRBV12-4 combines with J gene TRBJ2-2; 8 bases are shared with TRBD2. Germline trimming cut 8 bases from V and 5 bases from J; bases unmatched to any gene: 7. This CDR3 has 14 residues. CDR3 coding DNA: TGTGCCAGCCGGGAGCGGGAGTTTACCGGGGAGCTGTTTTTT. Translated: CASREREFTGELFF.

This clonotype was seen a handful of times. The chain joins TRBV7-9 to TRBJ1-1; D is ambiguous. The V gene's germline CDR1 is SEHNR and CDR2 FQNEAQ (reference sequence). This CDR3 is built from 13 residues. V lost 1 base and J lost 2, with 5 bases in between. DNA of the CDR3: TGTGCCAGCAGCTTAGACAGTAACACTGAAGCTTTCTTT. Translated, it gives CASSLDSNTEAFF.

In regard to this clonotype: A junction end diverges from the germline sequence, so it may reflect a read error. The chain links TRBV14 to TRBJ2-7, with a possible D match to TRBD2 (5 bases). The germline gives CDR1 SGHDN, CDR2 FVKESK. There are 16 residues in the CDR3. The CDR3 spells CASSLETSLLRDEQNF. Written as DNA, the CDR3 is TGTGCCAGCAGCCTTGAAACTAGTCTCCTTAGAGACGAGCAGAACTTC. Drawing the rest from reference TRBV14 and TRBJ2-7, the complete variable domain is EAGVTQFPSHSVIEKGQTVTLRCDPISGHDNLYWYRRVMGKEIKFLLHFVKESKQDESGMPNNRFLAERTGGTYSTLKVQPAELEDSGVYFCASSLETSLLRDEQNFGPGTRLTVT.

The CDR3 loop is CASSEIGGRTSTDTQYF. CDR3 bases: TGCGCCAGCAGTGAAATTGGCGGGAGGACTAGCACAGATACGCAGTATTTT. The rearrangement uses TRBV10-2 and TRBJ2-3; TRBD2 matches 8 bases. The CDR3 sequence is 17 residues long. Looked up from germline, CDR1 is WSHSY and CDR2 is SAAADI. Unmatched junction bases numbered 8, after V lost 3 bases and J lost 0 bases.

Only a few counts were recorded for this clonotype. This sequence joins TRBV7-9 and TRBJ2-3; tentative D call: TRBD1 (5 bases). V lost 7 bases to trimming and J lost 7 bases, with 9 bases between them. The germline V gene has CDR1 SEHNR and CDR2 FQNEAQ (reference sequence). The CDR3 covers 11 residues. CDR3 DNA sequence: TGTGCCAGCACACGGACAAATACGCAGTATTTT. As protein: CASTRTNTQYF.

This clonotype was observed at least ten times. J is TRBJ2-2 and V is TRBV7-9; D gene uncertain. CDR3 length equals 14 residues. The germline V gene encodes CDR1 SEHNR and CDR2 FQNEAQ (reference sequence). V gave up 6 bases and J gave up 4 bases, with 12 bases separating them. The CDR3 is CASSSWAATGELFF. In DNA form, the CDR3 reads TGTGCCAGCAGTTCCTGGGCCGCCACCGGGGAGCTGTTTTTT.

Note on this clonotype: One junction end does not reproduce the germline sequence, and a read error may be involved. The rearrangement uses TRBV2 and TRBJ2-7, with 8 bases matching TRBD1. CDR1 SNHLY and CDR2 FYNNEI come from the germline V gene. The CDR3 totals 16 residues. The chain's CDR3 is CASSEAGGPTTYEQYF. The CDR3 DNA sequence: TGTGCCAGCAGCGAAGCAGGGGGCCCAACTACCTACGAGCAGTACTTC. The entire variable domain, with the rest obtained from reference TRBV2 and TRBJ2-7, is as follows: EPEVTQTPSHQVTQMGQEVILRCVPISNHLYFYWYRQILGQKVEFLVSFYNNEISEKSEIFDDQFSVERPDGSNFTLKIRSTKLEDSAMYFCASSEAGGPTTYEQYFGPGTRLTVT.

This clonotype was observed a few times. This chain connects TRBV20-1 to TRBJ2-1, with 14 bases identical to TRBD2. Germline trimming cut 5 bases from V and 8 bases from J; bases unmatched to any gene: 5. The germline V gene encodes CDR1 DFQATT and CDR2 SNEGSKA (reference sequence). This CDR3 contains 14 residues. This chain's CDR3 is CSARTSGRFDEQFF. The CDR3 DNA follows: TGCAGTGCTCGGACTAGCGGGAGGTTCGATGAGCAGTTCTTC.

Details on this clonotype: A clone one base away is much larger, so this may be a read error. The J gene is TRBJ1-2, the V gene TRBV2, with D unclear. Trimming shortened V by 6 bases and J by 0 bases, and 5 bases separated the two germline ends. Germline CDR1 reads SNHLY; CDR2 reads FYNNEI. The CDR3 runs to 12 residues. As DNA, the CDR3 is TGTGCCAGCAGCGTTTCTAACTATGGCTACACCTTC. It encodes CASSVSNYGYTF. The full variable domain, completed using reference TRBV2 and TRBJ1-2, is EPEVTQTPSHQVTQMGQEVILRCVPISNHLYFYWYRQILGQKVEFLVSFYNNEISEKSEIFDDQFSVERPDGSNFTLKIRSTKLEDSAMYFCASSVSNYGYTFGSGTRLTVV.

V is TRBV10-2 and J is TRBJ2-4; 9 bases agree with TRBD2. V was clipped by 5 bases and J by 12 bases; unmatched bases: 17. CDR1 and CDR2 (germline): WSHSY, SAAADI. This CDR3 is built from 16 residues. The CDR3, as DNA: TGCGCCAGCAGTCCTGGTAGCGGGAGCCCCTCAAAGACTCAGTACTTC. It encodes CASSPGSGSPSKTQYF.

The sample holds a few counts of this clonotype. This chain links TRBV7-8 with TRBJ2-3; perhaps TRBD2 as D (7 bases). Trimming shortened V by 5 bases and J by 3 bases, and 18 bases separated the two germline ends. The CDR3 length is 16 residues. CDR1 is SGHVS and CDR2 is FQNEAQ in the germline V gene. The CDR3 region is CASSPMGGRGTDTQYF. In nucleotides, the CDR3 is TGTGCCAGCAGCCCCATGGGGGGGCGAGGGACAGATACGCAGTATTTT.

This chain joins TRBV29-1 and TRBJ1-4; TRBD1 matches 10 bases. The trim removed 0 bases at V and 3 bases at J, leaving 10 bases unmatched. From germline, CDR1 is SQVTM and CDR2 ANQGSEA. This CDR3 region has 18 residues. CDR3 in DNA: TGCAGCGTTGAAGAACGGACGGACAGGGGGACGGCTAATGAAAAACTGTTTTTT. This sequence encodes CSVEERTDRGTANEKLFF.

The chain uses TRBV5-6 and TRBJ2-1, with 8 bases that match TRBD1. The CDR3 has 15 residues. Germline V gene lookup returns CDR1 SGHDT and CDR2 YYEEEE. V was clipped by 4 bases and J by 8 bases; unmatched bases: 11. CDR3 bases: TGTGCCAGCAGCCCTACGGACAGGGTTTTCTATGAGCAGTTCTTC. Encoded protein: CASSPTDRVFYEQFF.

This clonotype was detected many times. In DNA, the CDR3 is TGCGCCAGCAGCTACCTCCGGGACCACTACAATGAGCAGTTCTTC. It is translated as CASSYLRDHYNEQFF. The chain couples TRBV5-1 to TRBJ2-1; either TRBD1 or TRBD2 may supply D (5 bases each). Germline loops: CDR1 SGHRS, CDR2 YFSETQ. The CDR3 has 15 amino acids. V lost 3 bases, J lost 3 bases, and 13 bases lay in between.

This clonotype was counted only a few times. The CDR3 DNA reads TGTGCCAGCAAAGGCCCAGGGACAATGAATGAGCAGTTCTTC. Encoded protein: CASKGPGTMNEQFF. This chain uses TRBV18 with TRBJ2-1, with D perhaps matching TRBD1 (6 bases). The CDR3 totals 14 residues. Germline assignment: CDR1 KGHSH and CDR2 LQKENI. Trimming left V 8 bases short and J 7 bases short, with 18 bases between.

V usage is TRBV2 and J usage is TRBJ2-5, with D perhaps being TRBD1 or TRBD2 (5 bases each). The germline V gene has CDR1 SNHLY and CDR2 FYNNEI. Trimming removed 4 bases at V and 5 bases at J, with 8 bases between. This CDR3 has 12 amino acids. CDR3: CASSVWGETQYF. In DNA, the CDR3 is TGTGCCAGCAGTGTTTGGGGGGAGACCCAGTACTTC. The whole variable domain, filled in from reference TRBV2 and TRBJ2-5, reads EPEVTQTPSHQVTQMGQEVILRCVPISNHLYFYWYRQILGQKVEFLVSFYNNEISEKSEIFDDQFSVERPDGSNFTLKIRSTKLEDSAMYFCASSVWGETQYFGPGTRLLVL.

The chain carries TRBV6-1 and TRBJ2-7, with D possibly TRBD2 on 6 matching bases. In germline, CDR1 is MNHNS, CDR2 SASEGT. Trimming cost V 5 bases and J 3 bases, with 17 bases left between them. The CDR3 spans 15 residues. As DNA, the CDR3 is TGTGCCAGCAGTCCGGGGCGGGATACTAACTACGAGCAGTACGTC. Encoded protein: CASSPGRDTNYEQYV.

The chain links TRBV3-1 to TRBJ2-6, with D tentatively TRBD1 (6 bases). The germline gives CDR1 LGHDT, CDR2 YNNKEL (reference sequence). CDR3 length: 18 residues. V lost 0 bases and J lost 4, with 16 bases in between. The DNA for the CDR3 is TGTGCCAGCAGCCAAGATTGGGGGCAGGGTGACGGGGCCAACGTCCTGACTTTC. This sequence encodes CASSQDWGQGDGANVLTF. Based on the CDR3 plus reference TRBV3-1 and TRBJ2-6, the full variable domain is DTAVSQTPKYLVTQMGNDKSIKCEQNLGHDTMYWYKQDSKKFLKIMFSYNNKELIINETVPNRFSPKSPDKAHLNLHINSLELGDSAVYFCASSQDWGQGDGANVLTFGAGSRLTVL.

The chain joins TRBV10-3 to TRBJ1-3; D gene unclear. Between the trimmed V and J ends, which lost 3 bases and 4 bases, there was a span of 4 bases. This CDR3 spans 12 amino acids. Germline V CDR1 and CDR2: ENHRY, SYGVKD. The CDR3 here is CAISDRGNTIYF. In DNA form, the CDR3 reads TGTGCCATCAGTGATCGGGGAAACACCATATATTTT.

This clonotype occurred many times. The V and J genes are TRBV5-1 and TRBJ2-1, with D perhaps matching TRBD1 or TRBD2 (5 bases each). CDR1 SGHRS and CDR2 YFSETQ come from the germline V gene. V shed 3 bases and J shed 10 bases, with 8 bases lying between them. The CDR3 length is 11 residues. The CDR3 loop is CASSSGTEQFF. DNA of the CDR3: TGCGCCAGCAGCTCTGGGACCGAGCAGTTCTTC.

Relative to its sample, this clonotype is medium-sized. V gene TRBV5-1 combines with J gene TRBJ1-6; tentative D call: TRBD1 (6 bases). Germline CDR1 is SGHRS and CDR2 is YFSETQ. The V gene lost 4 bases and the J gene lost 7 bases, with 15 bases spanning the gap. CDR3 length: 15 amino acids. The DNA for the CDR3 is TGCGCCAGCAGCGTAACAGGGTTTTGGAATTCACCCCTCCACTTT. Its protein is CASSVTGFWNSPLHF.

This clonotype has more than one count but fewer than ten. The chain has TRBV20-1 and TRBJ2-4; D is undetermined. This CDR3 is built from 15 residues. Germline-derived CDR1 and CDR2 are DFQATT and SNEGSKA (reference sequence). Trimming took off 3 bases at V and 5 bases at J, with 17 bases between the two ends. CDR3 sequence: CSARLGGPVQNIQYF. As DNA, the CDR3 is TGCAGTGCTAGGTTGGGCGGACCGGTACAAAACATTCAGTACTTC.

The chain is built from TRBV2 and TRBJ1-4; D gene uncertain. This CDR3 has 12 amino acids. V lost 2 bases and J lost 11, with 9 bases in between. Per the germline V gene, CDR1 is SNHLY and CDR2 is FYNNEI. The CDR3: CASSEYGKKLFF. The CDR3 DNA reads as TGTGCCAGCAGTGAATATGGGAAGAAACTGTTTTTT.

The chain carries TRBV20-1 and TRBJ2-1; 9 positions match TRBD2. Germline V CDR1 and CDR2: DFQATT, SNEGSKA (reference sequence). The trim removed 0 bases at V and 7 bases at J, leaving 7 bases unmatched. This CDR3 has 15 residues. The CDR3 region has the DNA TGCAGTGCTAGAGATAACCTAGCGGGAAAGAATGAGCAGTTCTTC. Protein: CSARDNLAGKNEQFF.